Described below is a single T cell receptor beta chain sequence and its context. This specimen belongs to a study of blood T cell repertoires in COVID-19. Study-level background: There were acute and convalescent COVID-19 samples, and they came from the United States, Italy and Spain. T cells, B-cell-depleted T cells, or PBMCs provided the cDNA or gDNA that served as material.

The CDR3 sequence is 15 residues long. Per the germline V gene, CDR1 is MDHEN and CDR2 is SYDVKM. Germline trimming cut 6 bases from V and 0 bases from J; bases unmatched to any gene: 5. Original data processing: Amplified reference gene primers provided the basis for estimating nucleated cell counts. Profiled with immunoSEQ multiplex PCR; TCRdb holds only in-frame clones, not every one. The V and J calls and clone size come from that table; D and trimming were worked out from the DNA. Of approximately 300,000 clones listed, about 84% are singletons. The sequence came from a woman in her forties or fifties with acute or convalescent COVID-19. The sequencing sample was made of peripheral blood. The rearrangement uses TRBV28 and TRBJ2-1; TRBD2 matches at 7 bases. Here the CDR3 reads CASRPGGSSYNEQFF. The CDR3 coding sequence is TGTGCCAGCAGACCCGGGGGGAGCTCCTACAATGAGCAGTTCTTC.